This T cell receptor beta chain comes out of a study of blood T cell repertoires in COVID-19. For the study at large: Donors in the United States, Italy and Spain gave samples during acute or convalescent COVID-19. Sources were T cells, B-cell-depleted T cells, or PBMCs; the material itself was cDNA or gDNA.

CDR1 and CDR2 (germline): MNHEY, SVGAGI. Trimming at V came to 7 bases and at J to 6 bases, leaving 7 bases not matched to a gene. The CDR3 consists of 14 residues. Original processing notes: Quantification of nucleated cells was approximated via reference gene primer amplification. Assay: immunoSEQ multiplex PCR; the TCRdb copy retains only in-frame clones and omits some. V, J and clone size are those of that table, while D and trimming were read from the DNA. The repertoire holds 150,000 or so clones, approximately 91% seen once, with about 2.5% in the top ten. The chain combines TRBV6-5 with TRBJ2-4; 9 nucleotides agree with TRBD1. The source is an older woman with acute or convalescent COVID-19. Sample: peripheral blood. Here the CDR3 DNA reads TGTGCCAGCATCGGGACAGGGTTATCAAACATTCAGTACTTC. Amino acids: CASIGTGLSNIQYF.